The 10 T cell receptor beta chains below were found in one sample sequenced in a study of blood T cell repertoires in COVID-19. Assay: immunoSEQ multiplex PCR; the TCRdb copy retains only in-frame clones and omits some. Here the sample spans about 27,000 clones, 83% being singletons. The sequenced sample consisted of peripheral blood. These receptors came from a man in his sixties or seventies with active COVID-19.

This CDR3 reads CASSETSGGGTRETQYF. In DNA, the CDR3 is TGTGCCAGCAGCGAAACGTCGGGAGGAGGCACCAGGGAGACCCAGTACTTC. The chain links TRBV13 to TRBJ2-5; 7 bases line up with TRBD2. Trimming cost V 5 bases and J 5 bases; bases outside gene matches: 17. The germline CDR1 and CDR2 sequences are PRHDT and FYEKMQ (reference sequence). CDR3 size: 17 residues. The complete variable domain, with remaining parts taken from reference TRBV13 and TRBJ2-5, reads AAGVIQSPRHLIKEKRETATLKCYPIPRHDTVYWYQQGPGQDPQFLISFYEKMQSDKGSIPDRFSAQQFSDYHSELNMSSLELGDSALYFCASSETSGGGTRETQYFGPGTRLLVL.

This clone was counted only a few times. The genes are TRBV3-1 (or the pseudogene TRBV3-2) and TRBJ2-7; D gene unclear. Germline V lookup: CDR1 LGHDT, CDR2 YNNKEL (reference sequence). The V end was cut by 1 base, the J end by 0 bases, with 13 bases between. The CDR3 sequence is 16 residues long. CDR3: CASSQALGLSSYEQYF. Here the CDR3 DNA reads TGTGCCAGCAGCCAAGCCCTTGGGCTAAGCTCCTACGAGCAGTACTTC.

The chain joins TRBV6-5 to TRBJ1-1; D perhaps matches TRBD1 (5 bases). CDR1 and CDR2 (germline): MNHEY, SVGAGI. V lost 6 bases and J lost 6, with 8 bases in between. The CDR3 runs 11 residues. CDR3 sequence: CASRQASEAFF. DNA of the CDR3: TGTGCCAGCAGACAGGCTTCTGAAGCTTTCTTT.

The CDR3 DNA follows: TGTGCCAGCAGCTCCCCTAGCGGGGGGGCAACCGGGGAGCTGTTTTTT. Translated: CASSSPSGGATGELFF. This chain joins TRBV7-3 and TRBJ2-2; 12 bases fit TRBD2. The germline V gene encodes CDR1 SGHTA and CDR2 FQGTGA. The CDR3 is 16 amino acids. V trimming: 4 bases; J trimming: 5 bases; junction bases outside the gene matches: 5.

The chain carries TRBV28 and TRBJ1-2; no reliable D call. This CDR3 is built from 13 residues. The germline V and J ends were trimmed by 7 bases and 6 bases, with 15 bases remaining between them. Germline CDR1 and CDR2: MDHEN and SYDVKM. The DNA of the CDR3 is TGTGCCAGCATTGGAGGGATGGGGAATGGCTACACCTTC. Translation: CASIGGMGNGYTF.

The chain joins TRBV3-1 (or the pseudogene TRBV3-2) to TRBJ1-1; 7 bases line up with TRBD1. The CDR3 runs to 16 residues. Trimming took 0 bases from V and 0 from J; bases not matched to a gene: 4. The germline V gene has CDR1 LGHDT and CDR2 YNNKEL (reference sequence). This chain's CDR3 is CASSQDYTGVNTEAFF. CDR3 nucleotides: TGTGCCAGCAGCCAAGATTACACAGGGGTGAACACTGAAGCTTTCTTT.

This chain links TRBV30 with TRBJ1-6; 8 nucleotides line up with TRBD1. Per germline, CDR1 GTSNPN and CDR2 SVGIG (reference sequence). The CDR3 totals 15 residues. The V segment lost 4 bases and the J segment 10 bases; nucleotides outside the gene matches: 12. The CDR3 here is CAWNGGWTGFSPLHF. The DNA of the CDR3 is TGTGCCTGGAACGGTGGATGGACAGGGTTCTCACCCCTCCACTTT.

This sequence joins TRBV3-1 (or the pseudogene TRBV3-2) and TRBJ2-7; TRBD1 might be the D (6 bases). This CDR3 has 14 residues. Germline V gene sequence: CDR1 LGHDT, CDR2 YNNKEL (reference sequence). Trimming took 4 bases from V and 6 from J, leaving 16 bases between them. The CDR3 nucleotides are TGTGCCAGCAGCCGGGACATAATTGAAGGCGAGCAGTACTTC. Its translation: CASSRDIIEGEQYF.

This sequence joins TRBV15 and TRBJ1-2; no definite D call. CDR1 and CDR2 from the germline V gene are LNHNV and YYDKDF (reference sequence). This CDR3 is built from 14 residues. The V end lost 0 bases, the J end lost 7 bases, and 12 bases lay between the germline ends. DNA for the CDR3: TGTGCCACCAGCAGAGATGGGCTGAATTCTGGCTACACCTTC. The encoded protein is CATSRDGLNSGYTF.

CDR3 DNA sequence: TGTGCCAGCAGTTCCGGGACAGGGGGCTATAATTCACCCCTCCACTTT. It is translated as CASSSGTGGYNSPLHF. This chain joins TRBV28 and TRBJ1-6; 11 nucleotides align to TRBD1. The CDR3 sequence is 16 residues long. V lost 4 bases, J lost 3 bases, and 2 bases stayed unmatched. Germline assignment: CDR1 MDHEN and CDR2 SYDVKM.